One T cell receptor (beta chain) is described in this entry. Antigen specificity is unknown. Sequencing was performed with immunoSEQ multiplex PCR; in TCRdb, only in-frame clones are kept and a portion is missing. The table shows tens of thousands of clones, with about nine tenths occurring only once. CDR1 is MNHEY and CDR2 is SVGAGI in the germline V gene. V lost 2 bases, J lost 2 bases, and 9 bases lay in between. There are 14 residues in the CDR3. This entry is derived from a study of chemoradiotherapy in HPV16-positive cancers. Points from the study as a whole: Non-HPV-specific T cells did not expand in tumors during treatment, whereas candidate HPV-specific clones and E7-related motifs did. Functional assays defining HPV-specific T cells used only two HPV16-positive patients.

The chain is built from TRBV6-5 and TRBJ1-2, with D maybe TRBD1 (5 bases). This specimen consisted of blood, obtained from a patient who underwent chemoradiotherapy. This clonotype originated in a human donor with HPV-associated anogenital cancer. CDR3: CASSYPGLNYGYTF. The DNA for the CDR3 is TGTGCCAGCAGTTACCCGGGACTGAACTATGGCTACACCTTC.